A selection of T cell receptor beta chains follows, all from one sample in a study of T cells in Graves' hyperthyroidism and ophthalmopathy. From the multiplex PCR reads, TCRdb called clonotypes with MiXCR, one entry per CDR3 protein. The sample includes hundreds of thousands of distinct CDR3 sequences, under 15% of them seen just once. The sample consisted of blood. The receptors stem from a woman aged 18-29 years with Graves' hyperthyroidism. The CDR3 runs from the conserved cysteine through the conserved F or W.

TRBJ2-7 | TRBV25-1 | CASSPRTSGSYEQYF
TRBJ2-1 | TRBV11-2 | CASSLGTAYEQFF
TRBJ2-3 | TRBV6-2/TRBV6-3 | CASSYYLGLAGSPTDTQYF
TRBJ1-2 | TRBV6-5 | CASSSQGRPRGGYTF
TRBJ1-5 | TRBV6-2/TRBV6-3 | CASSDGQGGQPQHF
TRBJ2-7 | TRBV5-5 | CASSPRPHYEQYF
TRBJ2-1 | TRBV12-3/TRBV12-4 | CASRRLAGVSSNEQFF
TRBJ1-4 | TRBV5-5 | CASSFGLGYEKLFF
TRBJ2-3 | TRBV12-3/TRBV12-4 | CASSNTDTQYF
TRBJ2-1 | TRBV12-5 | CASGLGKGYNEQFF
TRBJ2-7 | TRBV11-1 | CASSLRLAGSYEQYF
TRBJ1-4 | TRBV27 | CASSLWGGGEKLFF
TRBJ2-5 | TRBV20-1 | CSARPSPGLAGLQETQYF
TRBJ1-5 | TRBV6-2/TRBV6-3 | CASSYVPGPDQPQHF
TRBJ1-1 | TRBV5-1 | CASSWTGDGTEAFF
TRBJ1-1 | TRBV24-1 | CATSDADTEAFF
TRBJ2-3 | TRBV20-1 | CSAWIAGEGTDTQYF
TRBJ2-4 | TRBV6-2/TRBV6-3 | CASSLSYANIQYF
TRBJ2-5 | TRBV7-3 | CASSSGSEQETQYF
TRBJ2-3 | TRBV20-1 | CSARPAGGRDTQYF
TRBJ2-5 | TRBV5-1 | CASSWTLGETQYF
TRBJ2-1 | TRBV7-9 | CASSLARGVEQFF
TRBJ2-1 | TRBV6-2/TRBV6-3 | CASSWSGGDNEQFF
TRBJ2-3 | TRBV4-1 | CASSQGSGDLPYTQYF
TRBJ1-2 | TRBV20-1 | CSGGENYGYTF
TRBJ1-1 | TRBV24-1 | CATSDRPFGVGGTEAFF